Below are 25 T cell receptor beta chains sequenced from a single sample in a study of OX40 agonist ivuxolimab in advanced cancers. Produced via immunoSEQ multiplex PCR; TCRdb's table is partial and in-frame only. Here the sample spans around 58,000 clones, 94% being singletons. Sequencing used CD4+ or CD8+ T cells sorted from blood, obtained in a trial of the OX40 agonist ivuxolimab. These TCRs come from an adult with an advanced solid tumor such as melanoma, head and neck, liver or kidney cancer.

J is TRBJ2-7 and V is TRBV4-3; D unclear. The CDR3 extends over 15 amino acids. V was shortened by 4 bases and J by 3 bases, with 16 bases between the two germline ends. In germline, CDR1 is LGHNA, CDR2 YSLEER. The CDR3 DNA follows: TGCGCCAGCAGCCCAACCCGGGCACGGAACTACGAGCAGTACTTC. As protein: CASSPTRARNYEQYF.

This clone was found once. This chain links TRBV9 with TRBJ2-1, with a weak D call TRBD2 (6 bases). This CDR3 region has 15 residues. Germline V gene data show CDR1 as SGDLS and CDR2 as YYNGEE. V dropped 4 bases and J dropped 5 bases, with 16 bases sitting between them. CDR3 bases: TGTGCCAGCAGCCCGGGACTCTCTCCCAACAATGAGCAGTTCTTC. Protein product: CASSPGLSPNNEQFF.

The rearrangement joins TRBV10-2 to TRBJ2-1; 9 bases map to TRBD2. The V gene's germline CDR1 is WSHSY and CDR2 SAAADI. The CDR3 has 13 residues. With 9 bases clipped from V and 8 bases from J, the junction kept 8 bases outside the gene matches. CDR3 bases: TGCGCCAGTCTAGCGGGGACGGGCGATGAGCAGTTCTTC. Translating gives CASLAGTGDEQFF.

The table lists this clone with a few counts. The chain is built from TRBV6-1 and TRBJ1-3, with unresolved D. Germline V gene data show CDR1 as MNHNS and CDR2 as SASEGT. V was shortened by 2 bases and J by 2 bases, with 7 bases between the two germline ends. The CDR3 sequence is 14 residues long. CDR3 protein: CASSEHRTGNTIYF. The CDR3 nucleotides read TGTGCCAGCAGTGAACACAGAACTGGAAACACCATATATTTT.

The genes are TRBV5-1 and TRBJ2-3, with TRBD2 matching 11 bases. The CDR3 length is 18 residues. Trimming removed 6 bases from V and 3 bases from J; junction bases left unmatched: 15. In germline, CDR1 is SGHRS, CDR2 YFSETQ. CDR3 DNA: TGCGCCAGCACCCTGGAAGCTAGCGGGAGGTTGGGGACAGATACGCAGTATTTT. Its translation is CASTLEASGRLGTDTQYF. Full variable domain (outside the CDR3, taken from reference TRBV5-1 and TRBJ2-3): KAGVTQTPRYLIKTRGQQVTLSCSPISGHRSVSWYQQTPGQGLQFLFEYFSETQRNKGNFPGRFSGRQFSNSRSEMNVSTLELGDSALYLCASTLEASGRLGTDTQYFGPGTRLTVL.

Concerning this clone itself: This sample includes further DNA sequences coding for the same CDR3. J is TRBJ2-7 and V is TRBV2; D gene unclear. Trimming cost V 3 bases and J 2 bases, with 11 bases left between them. The V gene's germline CDR1 is SNHLY and CDR2 FYNNEI. This CDR3 spans 14 amino acids. The CDR3, as DNA: TGTGCCAGCAGTGACCGGCAGGACCCCTACGAGCAGTACTTC. Its protein is CASSDRQDPYEQYF.

V gene TRBV7-9 combines with J gene TRBJ2-7, with a weak D call TRBD1 (6 bases). Trimming pared 5 bases from V and 5 bases from J, leaving 19 bases between. This CDR3 comprises 15 residues. Germline CDR1 is SEHNR and CDR2 is FQNEAQ (reference sequence). The CDR3 protein is CASSRVSGQLDEQYF. The CDR3 DNA reads TGTGCCAGCAGCCGTGTCTCCGGACAGCTTGACGAGCAGTACTTC.

The gene calls are TRBV11-1 and TRBJ2-7; D may be TRBD2 (5 bases). The CDR3 extends over 15 amino acids. Germline CDR1 is SGHAT and CDR2 is FQDESV (reference sequence). Trimming removed 1 base from V and 0 bases from J, with 10 bases in between. This CDR3 reads CASSLGAEASYEQYF. In nucleotides, the CDR3 is TGTGCCAGCAGCTTAGGAGCGGAGGCCTCCTACGAGCAGTACTTC.

V gene TRBV9 combines with J gene TRBJ2-7, with 12 bases identical to TRBD2. J was trimmed by 3 bases and V by 7 bases; bases with no gene match: 5. This CDR3 region has 14 residues. CDR1 and CDR2 from the germline V gene are SGDLS and YYNGEE. The CDR3 loop is CASSETSGSYEQYF. For the CDR3, the DNA is TGTGCCAGCTCTGAGACTAGCGGGAGCTACGAGCAGTACTTC.

The rearrangement links TRBV5-6 to TRBJ1-6, with 9 nucleotides matching TRBD1. The length of the CDR3 is 17 residues. Losses at the gene ends were 2 bases for V and 2 bases for J; bases not matched to a gene: 5. Germline V gives CDR1 SGHDT, CDR2 YYEEEE. The CDR3 region is CASSFSGQGTYNSPLHF. CDR3 nucleotide sequence: TGTGCCAGCAGCTTCTCGGGACAGGGAACCTATAATTCACCCCTCCACTTT. Supplemented by reference TRBV5-6 and TRBJ1-6, the full variable domain reads DAGVTQSPTHLIKTRGQQVTLRCSPKSGHDTVSWYQQALGQGPQFIFQYYEEEERQRGNFPDRFSGHQFPNYSSELNVNALLLGDSALYLCASSFSGQGTYNSPLHFGNGTRLTVT.

The chain recombines TRBV27 with TRBJ2-1; 8 positions agree with TRBD2. Germline lookup yields CDR1 MNHEY and CDR2 SMNVEV (reference sequence). This CDR3 has 14 residues. The V segment lost 5 bases and the J segment 6 bases; nucleotides outside the gene matches: 6. The CDR3 DNA follows: TGTGCCAGCAGTCCGGGACTAGGGCTCAATGAGCAGTTCTTC. Its protein is CASSPGLGLNEQFF.

The gene calls are TRBV9 and TRBJ2-7; the D gene is possibly TRBD2 (6 bases). CDR1 and CDR2 (germline): SGDLS, YYNGEE. This CDR3 is built from 14 residues. V lost 3 bases and J 3 bases, leaving 13 bases between the germline ends. CDR3: CASSALARDYEQYF. CDR3 in DNA: TGTGCCAGCAGCGCCCTAGCGCGGGACTACGAGCAGTACTTC.

J is TRBJ2-1 and V is TRBV7-9; 7 bases line up with TRBD2. The CDR3 loop spans 16 amino acids. The trim removed 2 bases at V and 5 bases at J, leaving 9 bases unmatched. The germline gives CDR1 SEHNR, CDR2 FQNEAQ (reference sequence). CDR3 DNA: TGTGCCAGCAGCTTACGGCCTAGCGGATTCGACAATGAGCAGTTCTTC. As protein: CASSLRPSGFDNEQFF.

The gene calls are TRBV10-3 and TRBJ2-7, with D hard to call. Germline-derived CDR1 and CDR2 are ENHRY and SYGVKD. The length of the CDR3 is 15 residues. V lost 1 base to trimming and J lost 2 bases, with 12 bases between them. For the CDR3, the DNA is TGTGCCATCAGTGAGTACGGGCATTTCACCTACGAGCAGTACTTC. It specifies CAISEYGHFTYEQYF.

This chain connects TRBV5-8 to TRBJ2-3; D is perhaps TRBD1 or TRBD2 (5 bases each). Germline V gene lookup returns CDR1 SGHTS and CDR2 YDEGEE. The CDR3 covers 17 residues. The V end lost 5 bases, the J end lost 2 bases, and 21 bases lay between the germline ends. The CDR3 sequence is CASSQLAGRGLTDTQYF. The DNA of the CDR3 is TGTGCCAGCAGTCAACTGGCAGGGAGAGGGCTCACAGATACGCAGTATTTT.

This clone appeared a single time. The CDR3 bases are TGTGCCAGCAGCTTAGCCTCAGGGGCGGACACTGAAGCTTTCTTT. Residues: CASSLASGADTEAFF. The gene calls are TRBV7-9 and TRBJ1-1; D perhaps matches TRBD1 (6 bases). V gave up 0 bases and J gave up 3 bases, with 11 bases separating them. Germline-derived CDR1 and CDR2 are SEHNR and FQNEAQ (reference sequence). The CDR3 sequence is 15 residues long.

This clone was seen more than once but under ten times. The gene calls are TRBV27 and TRBJ2-5; 7 bases agree with TRBD2. V trimming: 0 bases; J trimming: 7 bases; junction bases outside the gene matches: 8. Germline CDR1 and CDR2: MNHEY and SMNVEV (reference sequence). There are 15 residues in the CDR3. CDR3 sequence reads: CASSLSGGSGGTQYF. CDR3 DNA: TGTGCCAGCAGTTTATCGGGCGGGAGTGGGGGGACCCAGTACTTC.

This chain uses TRBV27 with TRBJ1-5, with D perhaps matching TRBD1 (5 bases). Germline assignment: CDR1 MNHEY and CDR2 SMNVEV (reference sequence). V was clipped by 11 bases and J by 8 bases, with 19 bases between them. The CDR3 is 13 amino acids. The CDR3 coding sequence is TGTGCCTCTTGGCCAGGGTTGGGTGAGCCCCAGCATTTT. Protein: CASWPGLGEPQHF.

The J gene is TRBJ1-1, the V gene TRBV28, with D maybe TRBD1 (5 bases). V was cut by 3 bases and J by 1 base, with 12 bases left in between. Germline CDR1 is MDHEN and CDR2 is SYDVKM. CDR3 length equals 15 residues. CDR3 in amino acids: CASSFPTAANTEAFF. CDR3 nucleotides: TGTGCCAGCAGTTTCCCGACAGCAGCGAACACTGAAGCTTTCTTT.

This chain uses TRBV11-2 with TRBJ2-1, with 7 bases lining up with TRBD2. This CDR3 contains 16 residues. The germline CDR1 and CDR2 sequences are SGHAT and FQNNGV. The ends lost 5 bases at V and 2 bases at J; junction bases unmatched: 9. For the CDR3, the DNA is TGTGCCAGCAGCCTTCCCTACGCGGGAGCCTACAATGAGCAGTTCTTC. It is translated as CASSLPYAGAYNEQFF.

This chain uses TRBV28 with TRBJ1-1; D remains ambiguous. The CDR3 runs 9 residues. Trimming removed 8 bases from V and 7 bases from J, with 5 bases in between. Germline V lookup: CDR1 MDHEN, CDR2 SYDVKM. CDR3 residues: CASGFEAFF. CDR3 DNA: TGTGCCAGCGGATTTGAAGCTTTCTTT.

J is TRBJ2-7 and V is TRBV29-1, with 11 bases that match TRBD1. Germline loops: CDR1 SQVTM, CDR2 ANQGSEA. J gave up 4 bases and V 1 base, and 3 bases lay outside the gene matches. This CDR3 comprises 14 residues. CDR3 region: CSVEVGQGGYEQYF. The CDR3 DNA is TGCAGCGTTGAAGTGGGACAGGGGGGTTACGAGCAGTACTTC.

The gene calls are TRBV4-2 and TRBJ2-2; D may correspond to TRBD1 or TRBD2 (5 bases each). The V gene's germline CDR1 is LGHNA and CDR2 YNFKEQ. The V end was cut by 3 bases, the J end by 5 bases, with 10 bases between. The CDR3 length is 14 residues. This CDR3 is CASSHPGRTGELFF. As DNA, the CDR3 is TGTGCCAGCAGCCACCCGGGGCGGACCGGGGAGCTGTTTTTT.

J is TRBJ2-1 and V is TRBV7-9; 7 bases map to TRBD2. Germline values: CDR1 SEHNR, CDR2 FQNEAQ (reference sequence). This CDR3 comprises 17 residues. J lost 2 bases, V lost 4 bases, and 11 bases had no gene match. The CDR3 protein is CASSSPTGGPTYNEQFF. As DNA, the CDR3 is TGTGCCAGCAGCTCCCCAACGGGAGGCCCCACCTACAATGAGCAGTTCTTC.

This chain joins TRBV19 and TRBJ2-5; a possible D gene is TRBD2 (6 bases). From germline, CDR1 is LNHDA and CDR2 SQIVND (reference sequence). V dropped 8 bases and J dropped 2 bases, with 21 bases sitting between them. CDR3 length: 16 amino acids. CDR3 DNA: TGTGCCAGTTGCTCGGGGCCTAGACTAGGGCAAGAGACCCAGTACTTC. Its translation: CASCSGPRLGQETQYF.